This T cell receptor beta chain originates from a study of blood T cells in healthy people across ages. Study-wide findings and caveats: In long-lived donors, naive CD4+ cell counts and diversity exceeded those of aged donors.

The second PCR ran about 6 to 12 cycles with a sample-barcoded 5' primer and J-beta primers. CDR3-containing paired-end reads numbering at least 2.5 million came from each sample. Using its own MiXCR run on the 5' RACE reads, TCRdb lists one record per CDR3 protein. The sample gives some 1.7 million distinct CDR3 sequences, 28% of which show up once; roughly 8% is in the top ten. The table lists this clonotype with a few counts. Its antigen is undetermined. CDR1 and CDR2 from the germline V gene are SNHLY and FYNNEI. V was pared by 3 bases and J by 4 bases, with 6 bases of the junction left unmatched. This CDR3 has 14 amino acids. At least 5.5 micrograms of total RNA were extracted per sample.

What was sequenced was blood. The receptor comes from a woman aged 25-40 years in good health. The V and J genes are TRBV2 and TRBJ2-7; 7 bases match TRBD1. The CDR3 DNA is TGTGCCAGCAGTGATAGACAGGGCATATACGAGCAGTACTTC. It codes for CASSDRQGIYEQYF. Drawing the rest from reference TRBV2 and TRBJ2-7, the complete variable domain is EPEVTQTPSHQVTQMGQEVILRCVPISNHLYFYWYRQILGQKVEFLVSFYNNEISEKSEIFDDQFSVERPDGSNFTLKIRSTKLEDSAMYFCASSDRQGIYEQYFGPGTRLTVT.